Listed here are 17 T cell receptor beta chains from one sample, sequenced in a study of human T cells and chemical hapten exposure. TCRdb analysed the RACE reads with MiXCR anew, one entry per CDR3 protein. Among fewer than 300,000 distinct CDR3 sequences listed, just under 8% were seen once. The time point denotes: pre-sensitization, week 0. The treatment is: therapeutic diphenylcyclopropenone sensitization with weekly scalp DPC. The sequenced sample was whole blood, obtained in connection with sensitization to the hapten diphenylcyclopropenone (DPC). Receptor source: a man aged 18 to 30 with alopecia areata. Some clones in this sample may be carry-over from other donors' samples.

The V and J genes are TRBV20-1 and TRBJ2-3, with D possibly being TRBD1 or TRBD2 (5 bases each). Germline-derived CDR1 and CDR2 are DFQATT and SNEGSKA (reference sequence). There are 14 residues in the CDR3. Trimming took off 6 bases at V and 4 bases at J, with 17 bases between the two ends. The CDR3 loop is CSASDGAGPDTQYF. As DNA, the CDR3 is TGCAGTGCCTCCGACGGGGCTGGCCCAGATACGCAGTATTTT.

This clonotype was found many times. This chain uses TRBV20-1 with TRBJ2-4, with TRBD2 identical over 7 bases. The CDR3 is 14 amino acids. With V trimmed by 6 bases and J by 1 base, 6 bases remained unmatched. Per germline, CDR1 DFQATT and CDR2 SNEGSKA (reference sequence). Here the CDR3 DNA reads TGCAGTGCCTTGCTCGGGGGGGCCAAAAACATTCAGTACTTC. It translates to CSALLGGAKNIQYF.

This clonotype was observed many times. V gene TRBV7-2 combines with J gene TRBJ2-5, with TRBD1 matching 7 bases. Trimming at V came to 2 bases and at J to 5 bases, leaving 2 bases not matched to a gene. The germline V gene has CDR1 SGHTA and CDR2 FQGNSA. This CDR3 contains 13 residues. Here the CDR3 DNA reads TGTGCCAGCAGCTTACAGGGGGAGGAGACCCAGTACTTC. This encodes CASSLQGEETQYF. The full variable domain, in which reference TRBV7-2 and TRBJ2-5 provide the parts outside the CDR3, is GAGVSQSPSNKVTEKGKDVELRCDPISGHTALYWYRQSLGQGLEFLIYFQGNSAPDKSGLPSDRFSAERTGGSVSTLTIQRTQQEDSAVYLCASSLQGEETQYFGPGTRLLVL.

V and J are TRBV4-2 and TRBJ2-6; no firm D call. The CDR3 extends over 20 amino acids. The germline CDR1 and CDR2 sequences are LGHNA and YNFKEQ. The V end was cut by 0 bases, the J end by 0 bases, with 18 bases between. Written as DNA, the CDR3 is TGTGCCAGCAGCCAAGATAGGGCCAGGAGCCTCCACTCTGGGGCCAACGTCCTGACTTTC. Translated: CASSQDRARSLHSGANVLTF.

The chain recombines TRBV29-1 with TRBJ1-5; a possible D gene is TRBD1 (5 bases). Looked up from germline, CDR1 is SQVTM and CDR2 is ANQGSEA. Trimming stripped 7 bases from V and 3 bases from J, with 13 bases between. The length of the CDR3 is 13 residues. CDR3 bases: TGCAGCGCGTCGTTGGGGACCAATCAGCCCCAGCATTTT. Residues: CSASLGTNQPQHF.

In its sample, this clonotype was seen many times. CDR3 DNA sequence: TGTGCCAGCAGCGTAGAACCCCGACACGAGCCCCAGCATTTT. It encodes CASSVEPRHEPQHF. The V gene is TRBV9, the J gene TRBJ1-5; D gene uncertain. The ends were cut back, 0 bases at V and 8 bases at J, with 12 bases in the middle. Germline V CDR1 and CDR2: SGDLS, YYNGEE. The length of the CDR3 is 14 residues.

The chain carries TRBV12-3 or TRBV12-4 and TRBJ2-3; 8 bases map to TRBD1. The CDR3 covers 16 residues. J lost 2 bases, V lost 6 bases, and 10 bases had no gene match. The CDR3 here is CASRPPRQGPTDTQYF. DNA for the CDR3: TGTGCCAGCAGACCACCAAGACAGGGGCCCACAGATACGCAGTATTTT.

V gene TRBV2 combines with J gene TRBJ2-3, with D possibly matching TRBD2 (5 bases). The CDR3 consists of 14 residues. CDR1 and CDR2 (germline): SNHLY, FYNNEI. Trimming shortened V by 8 bases and J by 4 bases, and 16 bases separated the two germline ends. For the CDR3, the DNA is TGTGCCAGCGGGAGTGGTACAGTGGCAGATACGCAGTATTTT. Translation: CASGSGTVADTQYF.

This clonotype was seen a handful of times. The chain uses TRBV12-3 or TRBV12-4 and TRBJ1-5; 9 bases fit TRBD1. CDR3 size: 16 residues. V trimming: 8 bases; J trimming: 0 bases; junction bases outside the gene matches: 8. CDR3 nucleotides: TGTGCCAGCGTAAGGGGACAGGGCCCTAGCAATCAGCCCCAGCATTTT. It yields the protein CASVRGQGPSNQPQHF.

This clonotype appeared many times. The V call is TRBV15, the J call TRBJ1-6; D remains ambiguous. Germline-derived CDR1 and CDR2 are LNHNV and YYDKDF (reference sequence). The V gene lost 3 bases and the J gene lost 0 bases, with 9 bases spanning the gap. The CDR3 runs to 16 residues. CDR3 residues: CATSSFAFSYNSPLHF. In DNA, the CDR3 is TGTGCCACCAGCAGCTTCGCCTTCTCCTATAATTCACCCCTCCACTTT.

The chain carries TRBV11-2 and TRBJ2-7; either TRBD1 or TRBD2 may fit D (5 bases each). CDR1 is SGHAT, CDR2 FQNNGV, per germline. CDR3 length equals 13 residues. With 3 bases removed from V and 2 bases from J, the gap between germline ends came to 8 bases. The CDR3 DNA reads as TGTGCCAGCAGCTTGGGGACCACCTACGAGCAGTACTTC. Its protein product is CASSLGTTYEQYF.

V usage is TRBV7-2 and J usage is TRBJ2-5, with 7 positions matching TRBD2. In germline, CDR1 is SGHTA, CDR2 FQGNSA. After removal of 4 bases from V and 7 bases from J, the junction contained 9 bases not matched to a gene. This CDR3 spans 14 amino acids. CDR3 region: CASSSMTSPGTQYF. CDR3 sequence (DNA): TGTGCCAGCAGCTCCATGACTAGCCCCGGGACCCAGTACTTC. Based on the CDR3 plus reference TRBV7-2 and TRBJ2-5, the full variable domain is GAGVSQSPSNKVTEKGKDVELRCDPISGHTALYWYRQSLGQGLEFLIYFQGNSAPDKSGLPSDRFSAERTGGSVSTLTIQRTQQEDSAVYLCASSSMTSPGTQYFGPGTRLLVL.

This clonotype was counted between two and nine times. The CDR3, as DNA: TGCAGTGTCGACGGGGGACTCTACGAGCAGTACTTC. Its translation is CSVDGGLYEQYF. The chain has TRBV20-1 and TRBJ2-7; perhaps TRBD2 as D (6 bases). There are 12 residues in the CDR3. V lost 7 bases and J lost 3, with 13 bases in between. The germline V gene has CDR1 DFQATT and CDR2 SNEGSKA (reference sequence).

This rearrangement joins TRBV12-3 or TRBV12-4 to TRBJ1-2; TRBD1 matches at 7 bases. V was pared by 6 bases and J by 4 bases, with 5 bases of the junction left unmatched. This CDR3 has 13 residues. This CDR3 is CASRQDRPYGYTF. In DNA form, the CDR3 reads TGTGCCAGCAGACAGGACAGGCCCTATGGCTACACCTTC.

This clonotype was seen a handful of times. V is TRBV2 and J is TRBJ1-1, with TRBD1 matching over 8 bases. The CDR3 is 13 amino acids. With 9 bases clipped from V and 4 bases from J, the junction kept 7 bases outside the gene matches. Germline V gives CDR1 SNHLY, CDR2 FYNNEI. The CDR3, as DNA: TGTGCCAGTCAGGACAGGGCCGGCACTGAAGCTTTCTTT. It codes for CASQDRAGTEAFF.

This clonotype has at least ten counts. This chain joins TRBV6-2 or TRBV6-3 and TRBJ2-4; TRBD1 matches at 7 bases. Germline assignment: CDR1 MNHEY and CDR2 SVGEGT. The CDR3 sequence is 15 residues long. The V and J ends lost 5 bases and 0 bases, in that order; junction bases with no gene match: 4. The CDR3 spells CASSDTGEAKNIQYF. Written as DNA, the CDR3 is TGTGCCAGCAGTGACACAGGGGAAGCCAAAAACATTCAGTACTTC.

The gene calls are TRBV5-1 and TRBJ2-3; 7 nucleotides line up with TRBD2. CDR1 and CDR2 (germline): SGHRS, YFSETQ. There are 16 residues in the CDR3. V lost 4 bases to trimming and J lost 6 bases; unmatched junction nucleotides: 14. The CDR3 DNA sequence: TGCGCCAGCAGCACCGTTGTGGGGGGGATACCGGATACGCAGTATTTT. Translation: CASSTVVGGIPDTQYF.